Below, 26 T cell receptor beta chains from the same sample are listed, as sequenced in a study of T cells in Graves' hyperthyroidism and ophthalmopathy. Amplification of TCR beta CDR3 regions was performed using RNA transcripts as template. The primer set for the first-round RT-PCR of the TCR CDR3 was HTBI. MiXCR, applied by TCRdb to the multiplex PCR reads, yields one record per CDR3 protein. The sample lists approximately 200,000 distinct CDR3 sequences, approximately 20% occurring once. Sequencing was performed on blood. Receptors originate from a man in his forties with Graves' hyperthyroidism.

This clonotype was picked up many times. The V and J genes are TRBV5-6 and TRBJ2-5, with 9 bases aligning to TRBD1. J gave up 4 bases and V 4 bases, and 5 bases lay outside the gene matches. The CDR3 contains 14 residues. Per the germline V gene, CDR1 is SGHDT and CDR2 is YYEEEE. The CDR3 sequence is CASSQGQGGETQYF. For the CDR3, the DNA is TGTGCCAGCAGCCAGGGACAGGGAGGAGAGACCCAGTACTTC.

This clonotype was picked up many times. The chain links TRBV30 to TRBJ2-3, with 9 bases aligning to TRBD1. This CDR3 spans 13 amino acids. The V gene's germline CDR1 is GTSNPN and CDR2 SVGIG (reference sequence). Trimming cost V 3 bases and J 8 bases; bases outside gene matches: 6. The CDR3, as DNA: TGTGCCTGGAGCGGACAGGGGAAGGGTACGCAGTATTTT. Translating it yields CAWSGQGKGTQYF. Full variable domain (rest looked up from reference TRBV30 and TRBJ2-3): SQTIHQWPATLVQPVGSPLSLECTVEGTSNPNLYWYRQAAGRGLQLLFYSVGIGQISSEVPQNLSASRPQDRQFILSSKKLLLSDSGFYLCAWSGQGKGTQYFGPGTRLTVL.

This clonotype was counted ten times or more. The V and J genes are TRBV28 and TRBJ2-5; D is unclear. The V gene lost 3 bases and the J gene lost 5 bases, with 10 bases spanning the gap. Germline CDR1 reads MDHEN; CDR2 reads SYDVKM. The CDR3 totals 13 residues. The chain's CDR3 is CASSFGGVETQYF. CDR3 in DNA: TGTGCCAGCAGTTTTGGTGGGGTTGAGACCCAGTACTTC.

This clonotype was recorded many times. V and J are TRBV2 and TRBJ1-1; TRBD1 agrees at 7 bases. The junction had 8 bases not matched to a gene; V was cut back by 3 bases and J by 4 bases. Germline CDR1 is SNHLY and CDR2 is FYNNEI. The CDR3 contains 15 residues. The CDR3 DNA follows: TGTGCCAGCAGTGATGTAGGGGGCGGAGGCACTGAAGCTTTCTTT. Encoded protein: CASSDVGGGGTEAFF. The complete variable domain, with remaining parts taken from reference TRBV2 and TRBJ1-1, reads EPEVTQTPSHQVTQMGQEVILRCVPISNHLYFYWYRQILGQKVEFLVSFYNNEISEKSEIFDDQFSVERPDGSNFTLKIRSTKLEDSAMYFCASSDVGGGGTEAFFGQGTRLTVV.

The count of this clonotype is one. The chain carries TRBV20-1 and TRBJ2-5; tentatively, D is TRBD1 or TRBD2 (5 bases each). CDR1 and CDR2 (germline): DFQATT, SNEGSKA (reference sequence). This CDR3 is built from 13 residues. Deletions cut 3 bases from V and 12 bases from J, with 20 bases between. CDR3 residues: CSARRPDGGRKYF. The CDR3 bases are TGCAGTGCTAGGAGGCCAGATGGGGGACGGAAGTACTTC.

There are many counts of this clonotype. V usage is TRBV6-5 and J usage is TRBJ2-7, with D maybe TRBD2 (6 bases). Germline CDR1 is MNHEY and CDR2 is SVGAGI. This CDR3 comprises 14 residues. The ends were cut back, 0 bases at V and 5 bases at J, with 11 bases in the middle. The DNA of the CDR3 is TGTGCCAGCAGTTACTCAAGGGGAGGCAACGAGCAGTACTTC. This sequence encodes CASSYSRGGNEQYF.

The V gene is TRBV19, the J gene TRBJ1-6; the D is unclear. This CDR3 region has 13 residues. Trimming removed 4 bases at V and 10 bases at J, with 11 bases between. Per the germline V gene, CDR1 is LNHDA and CDR2 is SQIVND (reference sequence). This chain's CDR3 is CASSTQDRSPLHF. Written as DNA, the CDR3 is TGTGCCAGTAGTACCCAAGACCGATCACCCCTCCACTTT.

This clonotype occurred a few times. The rearrangement links TRBV18 to TRBJ2-2; TRBD2 aligns across 7 bases. Looked up from germline, CDR1 is KGHSH and CDR2 is LQKENI. The CDR3 contains 16 residues. V was clipped by 1 base and J by 6 bases; unmatched bases: 8. The DNA of the CDR3 is TGTGCCAGCTCACCACTGTACAGCGGGGTCTCCGGGGAGCTGTTTTTT. Translated: CASSPLYSGVSGELFF.

This clonotype appeared many times. This chain joins TRBV20-1 and TRBJ1-6, with D unresolved. The CDR3 spans 11 residues. Germline CDR1 and CDR2: DFQATT and SNEGSKA (reference sequence). Trimming pared 2 bases from V and 13 bases from J, leaving 9 bases between. The CDR3 region has the DNA TGCAGTGCTAGATTCCAAAATCCCCTCCACTTT. This gives the protein CSARFQNPLHF.

The gene calls are TRBV4-3 and TRBJ1-6; the D gene is possibly TRBD1 (6 bases). Germline V gene sequence: CDR1 LGHNA, CDR2 YSLEER. This CDR3 is built from 16 residues. Trimming removed 2 bases from V and 7 bases from J, with 15 bases in between. CDR3 residues: CASSQPGGGANSPLHF. The CDR3, as DNA: TGCGCCAGCAGCCAACCGGGCGGGGGGGCGAATTCACCCCTCCACTTT.

This clonotype appeared a few times. This chain connects TRBV7-8 to TRBJ2-7; D unclear. V was shortened by 5 bases and J by 2 bases, with 16 bases between the two germline ends. CDR1 SGHVS and CDR2 FQNEAQ come from the germline V gene. The CDR3 loop spans 15 amino acids. The CDR3 is CASSRSSGPPYEQYF. The CDR3 DNA is TGTGCCAGCAGCCGATCGTCCGGGCCACCCTACGAGCAGTACTTC.

This clonotype was picked up many times. The chain joins TRBV11-2 to TRBJ1-6; no clear D gene. V was clipped by 6 bases and J by 8 bases, with 17 bases between them. Germline loops: CDR1 SGHAT, CDR2 FQNNGV. The CDR3 length is 15 residues. CDR3 DNA sequence: TGTGCCAGCAGACCCCCCGGTTCTCGGGATTCACCCCTCCACTTT. Translated, it gives CASRPPGSRDSPLHF.

The chain combines TRBV4-3 with TRBJ1-4, with D hard to call. V lost 0 bases, J lost 0 bases, and 8 bases lay in between. There are 16 residues in the CDR3. Germline V gene sequence: CDR1 LGHNA, CDR2 YSLEER. CDR3 sequence reads: CASSQDIPATNEKLFF. The CDR3 DNA is TGCGCCAGCAGCCAAGATATCCCAGCAACTAATGAAAAACTGTTTTTT.

The CDR3 here is CASSPSGRRTEAFF. The CDR3 bases are TGTGCCAGCAGCCCTTCGGGGAGGCGAACTGAAGCTTTCTTT. The chain couples TRBV7-9 to TRBJ1-1; D is uncertain. V gave up 5 bases and J gave up 5 bases, with 15 bases separating them. This CDR3 contains 14 residues. CDR1 and CDR2 (germline): SEHNR, FQNEAQ (reference sequence).

The sample holds many counts of this clonotype. V and J are TRBV29-1 and TRBJ2-5; 7 bases agree with TRBD1. J gave up 5 bases and V 3 bases, and 15 bases lay outside the gene matches. Germline V gene sequence: CDR1 SQVTM, CDR2 ANQGSEA. The CDR3 totals 16 residues. The CDR3 DNA reads as TGCAGCGTTGATTTCAGGGGGAGCGAACTGGGGGAGACCCAGTACTTC. This gives the protein CSVDFRGSELGETQYF.

This clonotype occurred a few times. The chain recombines TRBV6-1 with TRBJ2-7; 8 bases align to TRBD2. The CDR3 consists of 14 residues. J lost 4 bases, V lost 5 bases, and 7 bases had no gene match. Germline V gene data show CDR1 as MNHNS and CDR2 as SASEGT. CDR3: CASSTGTRGYEQYF. The CDR3 DNA sequence: TGTGCCAGCAGTACCGGGACTAGGGGGTACGAGCAGTACTTC.

This clonotype was found a few times. The V call is TRBV2, the J call TRBJ1-3, with D maybe TRBD1 (5 bases). The V and J ends lost 8 bases and 2 bases respectively, with 13 bases between them. This CDR3 is built from 14 residues. CDR1 is SNHLY and CDR2 is FYNNEI in the germline V gene. In DNA form, the CDR3 reads TGTGCCAGCGGCCGCGGGGCGACTGGAAACACCATATATTTT. Its translation: CASGRGATGNTIYF.

In this sample, this clonotype turned up many times. The V gene is TRBV20-1, the J gene TRBJ2-3; 12 bases align to TRBD2. Germline CDR1 is DFQATT and CDR2 is SNEGSKA (reference sequence). The trim removed 1 base at V and 1 base at J, leaving 9 bases unmatched. The CDR3 spans 18 residues. This CDR3 reads CSARGGTSGGSGTDTQYF. The CDR3 nucleotides are TGCAGTGCTAGAGGGGGTACTAGCGGGGGGAGTGGCACAGATACGCAGTATTTT.

This rearrangement joins TRBV28 to TRBJ1-3, with D uncertain. Germline V gives CDR1 MDHEN, CDR2 SYDVKM. Trimming took 7 bases from V and 0 from J, leaving 16 bases between them. This CDR3 has 16 amino acids. For the CDR3, the DNA is TGTGCCAGCAAGCGCACCGAGACTACCTCTGGAAACACCATATATTTT. It encodes CASKRTETTSGNTIYF.

This clonotype was counted at least ten times. V gene TRBV3-1 combines with J gene TRBJ2-5; D is possibly TRBD1 (5 bases). Trimming shortened V by 0 bases and J by 5 bases, and 16 bases separated the two germline ends. Germline CDR1 is LGHDT and CDR2 is YNNKEL (reference sequence). This CDR3 region has 16 residues. The CDR3 loop reads CASSQDSFFNRETQYF. The DNA for the CDR3 is TGTGCCAGCAGCCAAGATTCATTCTTCAACAGGGAGACCCAGTACTTC.

The chain joins TRBV4-1 to TRBJ2-5, with D tentatively TRBD1 (6 bases). The germline CDR1 and CDR2 sequences are MGHRA and YSYEKL. The CDR3 totals 15 residues. The germline V and J ends were trimmed by 3 bases and 0 bases, with 11 bases remaining between them. The CDR3 DNA reads as TGCGCCAGCAGCCACAGGACAGCGTACCAAGAGACCCAGTACTTC. Its protein is CASSHRTAYQETQYF.

This clonotype was recorded many times. The chain uses TRBV20-1 and TRBJ2-1; TRBD2 matches at 13 bases. Germline values: CDR1 DFQATT, CDR2 SNEGSKA (reference sequence). J was trimmed by 6 bases and V by 5 bases; bases with no gene match: 4. The CDR3 is made up of 14 amino acids. The DNA of the CDR3 is TGCAGTGCTGTAACTAGCGGGGGGGCCAATGAGCAGTTCTTC. Its protein is CSAVTSGGANEQFF.

This clonotype was recorded many times. The V and J genes are TRBV7-8 and TRBJ1-2; 7 bases map to TRBD1. Trimming took 3 bases from V and 2 from J; bases not matched to a gene: 3. Germline-derived CDR1 and CDR2 are SGHVS and FQNEAQ. This CDR3 has 14 residues. The CDR3 spells CASSFQTGNYGYTF. In DNA, the CDR3 is TGTGCCAGCAGCTTCCAGACAGGGAACTATGGCTACACCTTC.

Only a few counts were recorded for this clonotype. V and J are TRBV20-1 and TRBJ1-5, with a possible D match to TRBD1 (6 bases). The CDR3 totals 16 residues. Trimming cost V 0 bases and J 1 base, with 13 bases left between them. Germline assignment: CDR1 DFQATT and CDR2 SNEGSKA (reference sequence). The CDR3 region has the DNA TGCAGTGCTAGAGATCGGGGGGGCCTGAGCAATCAGCCCCAGCATTTT. It encodes CSARDRGGLSNQPQHF.

The chain has TRBV11-1 and TRBJ2-1; no definite D call. The CDR3 covers 12 residues. Germline V gene sequence: CDR1 SGHAT, CDR2 FQDESV (reference sequence). V dropped 7 bases and J dropped 4 bases, with 8 bases sitting between them. The CDR3 DNA sequence: TGTGCCAGCATGGCGGTTTACAATGAGCAGTTCTTC. Protein product: CASMAVYNEQFF.

This clonotype was seen many times. The rearrangement links TRBV3-1 to TRBJ1-4; TRBD1 matches 8 bases. Germline CDR1 is LGHDT and CDR2 is YNNKEL (reference sequence). J lost 7 bases, V lost 3 bases, and 4 bases had no gene match. The CDR3 loop spans 14 amino acids. The chain's CDR3 is CASSQQGASEKLFF. The CDR3 region has the DNA TGTGCCAGCAGCCAGCAGGGGGCCAGTGAAAAACTGTTTTTT.